Given below is one T cell receptor (beta chain) in context. Its antigen is unidentified. The sample originates from a study of Ad26.COV2.S vaccination and SARS-CoV-2 variants. Study outcomes and limitations: Compared with placebo recipients, vaccine recipients had higher spike-specific TCR breadth.

Germline CDR1 reads SGHTA; CDR2 reads FQGTGA. CDR3 length equals 13 residues. Trimming stripped 1 base from V and 6 bases from J, with 7 bases between. Documented treatment: some 19 received Ad26.COV2.S at low or high dose, single or two shots; about 5 received placebo; per-sample allocation not given. Day 63 following the first vaccine or placebo injection was when the samples were taken. TCRdb keeps only in-frame clones here, not all; method: immunoSEQ multiplex PCR. The sample includes around 300,000 clones, roughly nine tenths of them seen just once. The source is a person between 18 and 59 years old who received the Ad26.COV2.S COVID-19 vaccine or a placebo. The V and J genes are TRBV7-3 and TRBJ1-5; D remains ambiguous. This material consisted of peripheral blood, taken in a trial of Ad26.COV2.S vaccine versus placebo. This CDR3 is CASSLNNGQPQHF. The CDR3 nucleotides are TGTGCCAGCAGCTTAAACAATGGTCAGCCCCAGCATTTT.